The sequence of this TCR beta chain was determined in a study of blood T cells in healthy people across ages. PBMCs, at least 6 million per sample, were isolated. No fewer than 5.5 micrograms of total RNA were isolated from every sample. Then a second PCR, running about 7 to 11 cycles, was carried out with a sample-barcoded 5' primer and a J-beta primer mix. Per sample, CDR3-containing paired-end reads numbered at least 2.5 million. TCRdb redid the calling of the 5' RACE reads with MiXCR, one entry per CDR3 protein. Among approximately 1,000,000 distinct CDR3 sequences listed, under 45% were seen once. Germline loops: CDR1 KGHSH, CDR2 LQKENI. The J segment lost 2 bases and the V segment lost 3 bases, leaving 2 bases of the junction unmatched. The CDR3 consists of 14 residues.

The chain joins TRBV18 to TRBJ1-2; TRBD1 aligns across 8 bases. The sequence derives from a woman aged 55 to 70 in good health. The specimen sequenced was blood. This chain's CDR3 is CASSPQGANYGYTF. The DNA for the CDR3 is TGTGCCAGCTCACCTCAGGGGGCAAACTATGGCTACACCTTC. The whole variable domain, filled in from reference TRBV18 and TRBJ1-2, reads NAGVMQNPRHLVRRRGQEARLRCSPMKGHSHVYWYRQLPEEGLKFMVYLQKENIIDESGMPKERFSAEFPKEGPSILRIQQVVRGDSAAYFCASSPQGANYGYTFGSGTRLTVV.